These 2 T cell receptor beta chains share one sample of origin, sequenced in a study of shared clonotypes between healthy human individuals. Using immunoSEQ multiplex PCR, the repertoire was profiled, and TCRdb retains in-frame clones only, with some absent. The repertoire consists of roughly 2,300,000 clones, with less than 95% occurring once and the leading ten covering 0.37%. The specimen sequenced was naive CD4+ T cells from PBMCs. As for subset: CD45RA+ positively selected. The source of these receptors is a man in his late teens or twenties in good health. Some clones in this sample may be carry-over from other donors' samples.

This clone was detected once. The CDR3 region is CASRTGGAVNYNEQFF. The CDR3, as DNA: TGTGCCAGCAGAACAGGGGGCGCGGTAAACTACAATGAGCAGTTCTTC. V usage is TRBV28 and J usage is TRBJ2-1; the match to TRBD1 covers 9 bases. This CDR3 region has 16 residues. Germline CDR1 and CDR2: MDHEN and SYDVKM. V lost 6 bases, J lost 3 bases, and 9 bases stayed unmatched.

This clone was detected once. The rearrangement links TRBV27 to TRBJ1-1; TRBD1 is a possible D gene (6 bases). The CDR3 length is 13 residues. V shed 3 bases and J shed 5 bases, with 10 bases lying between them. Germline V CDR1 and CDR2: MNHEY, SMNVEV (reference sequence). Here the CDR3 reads CASSFKGGTEAFF. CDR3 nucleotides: TGTGCCAGCAGTTTTAAAGGGGGAACTGAAGCTTTCTTT.